Only a few counts were recorded for the clone carrying this T cell receptor beta chain. Its antigen is as yet unknown. The time point was: cycle 4 day 1 (C4D1), after 5 to 7 weeks of nivolumab. After autologous stem cell transplantation all patients relapsed, and prior brentuximab vedotin exposure differed between cohorts. Complete response, partial response or progressive disease made up the best responses. This entry belongs to a study of PD-1 blockade in classical Hodgkin lymphoma. Study conclusions and caveats: Patients newly diagnosed and complete responders had comparable baseline diversity. Prior therapy or disease activity may underlie the repertoire differences, whose causes remain undefined.

Only in-frame clones appear in the TCRdb table, and some are missing; sequencing was by immunoSEQ multiplex PCR. The sample contains some 8,900 clones, roughly 82% of which appear only once. The specimen comprised peripheral blood mononuclear cells (PBMCs), sampled before the fourth cycle of nivolumab. This clonotype was sampled from a human donor with classical Hodgkin lymphoma.

The CDR3 nucleotides are TGCGCCAGCAGCCAAGATCGGATCTATGGCTACACCTTC. Residues: CASSQDRIYGYTF. The chain links TRBV4-1 to TRBJ1-2; D is uncertain. This CDR3 comprises 13 residues. V lost 0 bases to trimming and J lost 4 bases, with 6 bases between them. Germline assignment: CDR1 MGHRA and CDR2 YSYEKL.